Listed below are T cell receptor beta chains from one sample, sequenced in a study of blood T cell repertoires in COVID-19. Profiled with immunoSEQ multiplex PCR; TCRdb holds only in-frame clones, not every one. Seen here are fewer than 350,000 clones, 65% to 90% observed once, and the top ten hold about 4%. Material: PBMCs or T cells enriched from blood (not recorded which). Receptor source: a woman aged 40 to 50 with acute COVID-19. Both conserved end residues are trimmed from each CDR3.

>TRBV5-1|TRBJ2-3
ASSLEYSKDTQY
>TRBV11-1|TRBJ1-1
ASSSSGSPYTEAF
>TRBV19|TRBJ2-1
ASSIRRGAIGNEQF
>TRBV11-2|TRBJ2-1
ASSPDRDPI
>TRBV29-1|TRBJ1-1
SSLGGVGAF
>TRBV7-2|TRBJ2-5
ASSFASGGAERETQY
>TRBV19|TRBJ2-7
ATRDRTYEQY
>TRBV11-2|TRBJ2-1
ASRKREGNYNEQF
>TRBV28|TRBJ1-1
ASSYPDRLTNTEAF
>TRBV5-6|TRBJ2-2
ASSLNRATGELF
>TRBV7-2|TRBJ2-7
ASSLRAGRTIYEQY
>TRBV18|TRBJ2-1
ASSPSGGAAEQF
>TRBV3-1/TRBV3-2|TRBJ1-6
ASSHSQGGSPLH
>TRBV9|TRBJ2-6
ASSVQAGANVLT
>TRBV20-1|TRBJ1-5
SASRGRGFKDSNQPQH
>TRBV19|TRBJ1-1
ASDRAGNMNTEAF
>TRBV10-1|TRBJ1-3
ASRINRDNLY
>TRBV5-4|TRBJ1-1
ASSLLGGIEAF
>TRBV19|TRBJ1-6
ATSSQEYNNSPLH
>TRBV4-2|TRBJ2-5
ASSPSVSETQY
>TRBV5-5|TRBJ2-1
ASSLSVNEQF
>TRBV4-1|TRBJ2-3
ASSQSSVPDQRY
>TRBV5-1|TRBJ2-7
ASSPDLGEQY
>TRBV3-1/TRBV3-2|TRBJ1-1
ASSTLPRTIAF
>TRBV7-3|TRBJ2-7
ASSASFKDEQY
>TRBV6-2/TRBV6-3|TRBJ1-2
ASSYIGHGYT
>TRBV5-8|TRBJ2-5
ASSFATASGIETQY
>TRBV6-1|TRBJ1-1
ASSERGIEAF
>TRBV6-4|TRBJ2-7
ARPFGTQGFAQY
>TRBV7-3|TRBJ2-2
ASSPASTGELF
>TRBV25-1|TRBJ1-6
ASRQTGNNSPLH
>TRBV7-2|TRBJ1-6
ASSTLGDSWNSPLH
>TRBV19|TRBJ1-2
ASSTGQGYGYT
>TRBV5-1|TRBJ1-1
ASSLEQGRTEAF
>TRBV28|TRBJ1-5
ASSPGQGYSNQPQH
>TRBV25-1|TRBJ2-5
ASGKGGETQY
>TRBV7-3|TRBJ2-5
ASSLKRTGQETQY
>TRBV6-1|TRBJ1-2
ASSEVVGGNYGYT
>TRBV27|TRBJ1-1
ASRARDWGAEAF
>TRBV14|TRBJ2-2
ASSPPTGAGELF
>TRBV24-1|TRBJ2-3
ATSDPVADTQY
>TRBV6-5|TRBJ1-2
ASSYEARGDGYT
>TRBV7-2|TRBJ1-5
ASRPGSNQPQH
>TRBV5-4|TRBJ2-7
ASSEAGTVWYEQY
>TRBV5-4|TRBJ1-3
ASHLQGPSGNTIY